The clone carrying this TCR beta chain was seen repeatedly, ten times or more. What it binds is not known. The data belong to a study of CD8 T cells in ankylosing spondylitis. Study-wide results and limits: Matched synovial fluid from ankylosing spondylitis patients was reported to be enriched for disease-linked clones. Those disease-linked clones were CD8+; they were also relatively rare in peripheral blood. Certain motif variants had earlier been reported in reactive arthritis synovial fluid and blood. Seemingly characteristic of ankylosing spondylitis blood was a TCR beta motif consisting of about 8 highly homologous variants.

The V gene's germline CDR1 is SEHNR and CDR2 FQNEAQ (reference sequence). Deletions cut 0 bases from V and 3 bases from J, with 9 bases between. This CDR3 has 14 residues. Using quantitative 5'-RACE with molecular barcodes, the authors made TCR beta libraries. A single record per CDR3 protein comes from TCRdb applying MiXCR to the 5' RACE reads. The repertoire holds more than 400,000 distinct CDR3 sequences, with roughly 5% as singletons. This sequence was found in a male donor with ankylosing spondylitis. The chain combines TRBV7-9 with TRBJ2-7, with D hard to call. Input material: blood, either unsorted or a sorted T cell fraction (not recorded which). The CDR3 protein is CASSLATKNYEQYF. DNA of the CDR3: TGTGCCAGCAGCTTAGCAACAAAAAACTACGAGCAGTACTTC.